These 22 T cell receptor beta chains share one sample of origin, sequenced in a study of blood T cells in healthy people across ages. Then a second PCR, running about 7 to 11 cycles, was carried out with a sample-barcoded 5' primer and a J-beta primer mix. TCRdb independently ran MiXCR on the 5' RACE reads; one entry per CDR3 protein. Among 1.8 million or so distinct CDR3 sequences listed, more than 35% were seen once. The sequencing sample was made of blood. These receptors were collected from a human donor in good health.

J is TRBJ1-1 and V is TRBV2; 9 nucleotides match TRBD1. This CDR3 has 13 residues. The germline CDR1 and CDR2 sequences are SNHLY and FYNNEI. Losses at the gene ends were 6 bases for V and 10 bases for J; bases not matched to a gene: 9. The CDR3 is CASRDEQGARAFF. Written as DNA, the CDR3 is TGTGCCAGCAGGGATGAACAGGGGGCGAGAGCTTTCTTT. Based on the CDR3 plus reference TRBV2 and TRBJ1-1, the full variable domain is EPEVTQTPSHQVTQMGQEVILRCVPISNHLYFYWYRQILGQKVEFLVSFYNNEISEKSEIFDDQFSVERPDGSNFTLKIRSTKLEDSAMYFCASRDEQGARAFFGQGTRLTVV.

The rearrangement links TRBV7-2 to TRBJ1-2; TRBD1 is a possible D gene (5 bases). Germline CDR1 SGHTA, CDR2 FQGNSA. Trimming removed 4 bases at V and 6 bases at J, with 18 bases between. CDR3 length equals 15 residues. The CDR3 DNA reads as TGTGCCAGCAGCTCCGTTCTGGGACTGGGGAATGGCTACACCTTC. Its translation: CASSSVLGLGNGYTF.

CDR3 in amino acids: CASRVAGERDTQYF. The CDR3 DNA is TGTGCCAGCAGAGTAGCGGGGGAGCGGGATACGCAGTATTTT. The V gene is TRBV12-3 or TRBV12-4, the J gene TRBJ2-3; 9 bases are shared with TRBD2. J gave up 6 bases and V 6 bases, and 7 bases lay outside the gene matches. The CDR3 is 14 amino acids.

This clonotype was recorded a few times. This chain connects TRBV5-1 to TRBJ2-4; D ambiguous. This CDR3 spans 16 amino acids. Germline CDR1 is SGHRS and CDR2 is YFSETQ. Between the trimmed V and J ends, which lost 1 base and 3 bases, there was a span of 14 bases. CDR3 sequence reads: CASSLNPGLSKNIQYF. CDR3 coding DNA: TGCGCCAGCAGCTTGAATCCAGGTTTAAGCAAAAACATTCAGTACTTC.

The CDR3 DNA reads TGTGCCAGCAGTCACCCGACAGGGGGGTACGCTGGGGCCAACGTCCTGACTTTC. Encoded protein: CASSHPTGGYAGANVLTF. This chain uses TRBV5-5 with TRBJ2-6; 9 bases match TRBD1. The CDR3 sequence is 18 residues long. Germline trimming cut 5 bases from V and 2 bases from J; bases unmatched to any gene: 11. The V gene's germline CDR1 is SGHKS and CDR2 YYEKEE (reference sequence).

This clonotype was picked up a small number of times. This sequence joins TRBV24-1 and TRBJ2-1, with TRBD2 as a possible D gene (6 bases). Germline V gene sequence: CDR1 KGHDR, CDR2 SFDVKD. Deletions cut 3 bases from V and 4 bases from J, with 12 bases between. The CDR3 extends over 15 amino acids. Here the CDR3 reads CATSDGGVRYNEQFF. As DNA, the CDR3 is TGTGCCACCAGTGATGGCGGGGTAAGGTACAATGAGCAGTTCTTC.

This clonotype appeared a few times. The V and J genes are TRBV24-1 and TRBJ2-6; TRBD1 matches at 8 bases. V shed 6 bases, J shed 2 bases, and the junction held 8 bases outside the gene matches. The CDR3 has 17 amino acids. The V gene's germline CDR1 is KGHDR and CDR2 SFDVKD. The CDR3 region has the DNA TGTGCCACCAGTTTTTTTTCACAGGGGGCTGGGGCCAACGTCCTGACTTTC. It is translated as CATSFFSQGAGANVLTF.

The chain is built from TRBV28 and TRBJ2-6; 8 nucleotides match TRBD1. The germline V gene encodes CDR1 MDHEN and CDR2 SYDVKM. CDR3 length: 18 amino acids. V lost 2 bases, J lost 0 bases, and 6 bases stayed unmatched. CDR3 in amino acids: CASSLLRGRVSGANVLTF. CDR3 in DNA: TGTGCCAGCAGTTTACTCAGGGGGCGTGTCTCTGGGGCCAACGTCCTGACTTTC.

The chain carries TRBV6-2 or TRBV6-3 and TRBJ1-1; possible D gene TRBD1, 5 bases. Between the trimmed V and J ends, which lost 0 bases and 8 bases, there was a span of 25 bases. CDR1 is MNHEY, CDR2 SVGEGT, per germline. The CDR3 totals 18 residues. The CDR3 nucleotides read TGTGCCAGCAGTTACTCGAGGCAGGGACCTCGTTCGGGATCGGAAGCTTTCTTT. This sequence encodes CASSYSRQGPRSGSEAFF.

This clonotype was detected only a few times. The V call is TRBV12-3 or TRBV12-4, the J call TRBJ1-2; D not resolved. The length of the CDR3 is 17 residues. V shed 1 base and J shed 3 bases, with 18 bases lying between them. This CDR3 reads CASSLVGGPSKDYGYTF. The DNA of the CDR3 is TGTGCCAGCAGTTTAGTTGGAGGGCCGTCTAAGGACTATGGCTACACCTTC.

CDR3 sequence: CASSPTGTSGHNEQFF. DNA of the CDR3: TGTGCCAGCAGTCCTACTGGGACTAGCGGACACAATGAGCAGTTCTTC. The chain is built from TRBV6-4 and TRBJ2-1; 11 nucleotides align to TRBD2. The CDR3 has 16 amino acids. V was clipped by 5 bases and J by 5 bases; unmatched bases: 8. Germline V gives CDR1 MRHNA, CDR2 SNTAGT.

This clonotype has only a few counts. The chain combines TRBV7-2 with TRBJ2-1; D possibly corresponds to TRBD2 (6 bases). Germline V gene lookup returns CDR1 SGHTA and CDR2 FQGNSA. The V and J ends lost 4 bases and 1 base respectively, with 14 bases between them. The CDR3 is made up of 16 amino acids. The CDR3 protein is CASSSLTSLSYNEQFF. The DNA of the CDR3 is TGTGCCAGCAGCTCCTTGACTAGTCTATCCTACAATGAGCAGTTCTTC.

There are many counts of this clonotype. This chain joins TRBV7-2 and TRBJ2-3, with D possibly TRBD2 on 6 matching bases. Germline-derived CDR1 and CDR2 are SGHTA and FQGNSA. Between the trimmed V and J ends, which lost 2 bases and 1 base, there was a span of 10 bases. The CDR3 loop spans 15 amino acids. The CDR3 DNA sequence: TGTGCCAGCAGCTTACAACTAGCAGGCACAGATACGCAGTATTTT. It codes for CASSLQLAGTDTQYF.

The rearrangement joins TRBV6-5 to TRBJ2-6; D unclear. The CDR3 is made up of 17 amino acids. The V gene lost 6 bases and the J gene lost 1 base, with 16 bases spanning the gap. Per the germline V gene, CDR1 is MNHEY and CDR2 is SVGAGI. The CDR3 DNA reads as TGTGCCAGCAGAGCGCTAGGACGTACTTCTGGGGCCAACGTCCTGACTTTC. Encoded protein: CASRALGRTSGANVLTF.

The CDR3 nucleotides are TGTGCCAGCAGCTTAGCGCTTATGGAAGCTTTCTTT. Its protein is CASSLALMEAFF. V usage is TRBV7-2 and J usage is TRBJ1-1; no firm D call. The CDR3 sequence is 12 residues long. Germline V gene data show CDR1 as SGHTA and CDR2 as FQGNSA. Trimming removed 0 bases at V and 8 bases at J, with 7 bases between.

The rearrangement uses TRBV29-1 and TRBJ1-2; a weak D match, TRBD1 (6 bases). The V gene lost 6 bases and the J gene lost 12 bases, with 20 bases spanning the gap. This CDR3 has 12 residues. Germline CDR1 reads SQVTM; CDR2 reads ANQGSEA. CDR3 sequence reads: CSVGDSDRSHTF. Here the CDR3 DNA reads TGCAGCGTCGGAGACTCGGACAGAAGCCACACCTTC.

This chain links TRBV6-2 or TRBV6-3 with TRBJ2-3; D gene unclear. The CDR3 has 13 residues. Trimming stripped 2 bases from V and 14 bases from J, with 17 bases between. CDR1 MNHEY and CDR2 SVGEGT come from the germline V gene. The CDR3 here is CASSYDEKETRYF. CDR3 sequence (DNA): TGTGCCAGCAGTTACGATGAGAAAGAGACCCGGTATTTT.

This clonotype was found a few times. This chain links TRBV6-2 or TRBV6-3 with TRBJ2-3; no clear D gene. This CDR3 is built from 14 residues. The germline V and J ends were trimmed by 9 bases and 11 bases, with 24 bases remaining between them. Germline values: CDR1 MNHEY, CDR2 SVGEGT. The CDR3 DNA reads TGTGCCAGGCCCGAAGGGCCGATCCGAACGGGGCAGTATTTT. It encodes CARPEGPIRTGQYF.

The J gene is TRBJ2-7, the V gene TRBV27, with TRBD2 identical over 11 bases. With V trimmed by 2 bases and J by 6 bases, 9 bases remained unmatched. In germline, CDR1 is MNHEY, CDR2 SMNVEV (reference sequence). The CDR3 loop spans 16 amino acids. For the CDR3, the DNA is TGTGCCAGCAGTTTACTAGCGGGGGGACTCCCGGGCGAGCAGTACTTC. This translates into CASSLLAGGLPGEQYF.

With respect to this clonotype: Being one base from a much bigger clone, this may be a read error. V and J are TRBV12-3 or TRBV12-4 and TRBJ2-3, with D possibly TRBD2 on 5 matching bases. CDR3 length: 12 amino acids. This CDR3 reads CVSSLAHDTQYF. The CDR3 bases are TGTGTCAGCAGTTTAGCGCACGATACGCAGTATTTT.

The chain uses TRBV2 and TRBJ2-7; D ambiguous. The CDR3 sequence is 11 residues long. V was pared by 10 bases and J by 4 bases, with 11 bases between. Germline V lookup: CDR1 SNHLY, CDR2 FYNNEI. In DNA form, the CDR3 reads TGTGCCACCAACGGAGAATACGAGCAGTACTTC. Its protein product is CATNGEYEQYF.

This clonotype turned up a few times. V usage is TRBV11-2 and J usage is TRBJ2-4; a possible D gene is TRBD1 (7 bases). In germline, CDR1 is SGHAT, CDR2 FQNNGV. The V gene lost 7 bases and the J gene lost 5 bases, with 18 bases spanning the gap. The CDR3 sequence is 15 residues long. The CDR3 is CASTLRTGGENIQYF. CDR3 nucleotides: TGTGCCAGCACCTTGAGGACAGGCGGGGAAAACATTCAGTACTTC.